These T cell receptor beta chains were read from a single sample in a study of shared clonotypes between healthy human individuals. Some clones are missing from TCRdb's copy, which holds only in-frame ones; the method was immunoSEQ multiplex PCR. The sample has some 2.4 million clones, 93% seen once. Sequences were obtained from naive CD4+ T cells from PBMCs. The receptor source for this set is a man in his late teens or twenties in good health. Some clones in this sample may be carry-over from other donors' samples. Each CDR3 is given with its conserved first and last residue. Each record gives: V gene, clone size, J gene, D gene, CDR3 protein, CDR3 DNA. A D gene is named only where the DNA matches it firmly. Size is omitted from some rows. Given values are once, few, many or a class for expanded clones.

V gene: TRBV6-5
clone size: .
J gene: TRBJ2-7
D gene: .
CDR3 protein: CASSYQGGTQYF
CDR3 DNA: TGTGCCAGCAGTTACCAGGGGGGAACACAGTACTTC

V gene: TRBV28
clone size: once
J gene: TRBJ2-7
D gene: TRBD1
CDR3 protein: CASRIRQGSYEQYF
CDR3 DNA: TGTGCCAGCAGGATAAGACAGGGATCCTACGAGCAGTACTTC

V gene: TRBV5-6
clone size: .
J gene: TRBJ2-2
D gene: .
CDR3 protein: CASSYGIGPGELFF
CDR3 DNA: TGTGCCAGCAGCTACGGTATAGGTCCCGGGGAGCTGTTTTTT

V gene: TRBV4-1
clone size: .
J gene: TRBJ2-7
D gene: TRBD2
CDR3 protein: CASSQDSSGSSYEQYF
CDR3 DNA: TGCGCCAGCAGCCAAGATAGTAGCGGGAGTTCCTACGAGCAGTACTTC

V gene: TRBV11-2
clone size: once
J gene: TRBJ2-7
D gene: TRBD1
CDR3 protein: CASSLEGQGYEQYF
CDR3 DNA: TGTGCCAGCAGCTTAGAGGGACAGGGCTACGAGCAGTACTTC

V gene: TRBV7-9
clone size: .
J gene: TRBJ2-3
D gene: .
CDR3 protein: CASSPARSTDTQYF
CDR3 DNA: TGTGCCAGCAGCCCGGCGAGGAGCACAGATACGCAGTATTTT

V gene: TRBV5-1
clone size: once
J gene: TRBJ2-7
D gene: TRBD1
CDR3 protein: CASSLAPDRGFYEQYF
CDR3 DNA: TGCGCCAGCAGCTTGGCCCCGGACAGGGGATTTTACGAGCAGTACTTC

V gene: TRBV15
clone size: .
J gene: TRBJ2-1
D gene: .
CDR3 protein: CATSRGGLNEQFF
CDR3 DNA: TGTGCCACCAGCAGAGGGGGGCTCAATGAGCAGTTCTTC

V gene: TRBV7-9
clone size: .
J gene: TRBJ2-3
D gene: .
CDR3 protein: CASSSRAQEDTQYF
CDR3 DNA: TGTGCCAGCAGCTCCCGGGCCCAGGAAGATACGCAGTATTTT

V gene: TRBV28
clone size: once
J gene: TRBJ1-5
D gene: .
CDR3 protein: CASRWGPRAQPQHF
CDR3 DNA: TGTGCCAGCAGATGGGGGCCCCGGGCTCAGCCCCAGCATTTT

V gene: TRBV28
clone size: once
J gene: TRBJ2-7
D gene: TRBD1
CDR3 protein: CASSPGGQGRPYEQYF
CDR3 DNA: TGTGCCAGCAGTCCGGGAGGACAGGGGCGCCCCTACGAGCAGTACTTC

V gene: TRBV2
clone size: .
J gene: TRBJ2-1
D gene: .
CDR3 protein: CASSEAVLATEFF
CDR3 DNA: TGTGCCAGCAGTGAAGCCGTATTAGCGACTGAGTTCTTC

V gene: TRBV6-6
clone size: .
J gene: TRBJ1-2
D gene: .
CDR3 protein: CASSYSGNYGYTF
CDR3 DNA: TGTGCCAGCAGTTACTCCGGGAACTATGGCTACACCTTC

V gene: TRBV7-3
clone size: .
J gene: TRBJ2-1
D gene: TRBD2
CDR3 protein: CASSLTGPRLAGRNEQFF
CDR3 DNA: TGTGCCAGCAGCTTAACGGGCCCTAGACTAGCGGGCCGCAATGAGCAGTTCTTC

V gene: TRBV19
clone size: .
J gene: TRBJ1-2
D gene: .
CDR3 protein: CASSISSGVDYGYTF
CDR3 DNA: TGTGCCAGTAGTATTTCGTCAGGGGTGGACTATGGCTACACCTTC

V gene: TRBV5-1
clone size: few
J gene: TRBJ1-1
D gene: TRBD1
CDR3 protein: CASSGQGGNTEAFF
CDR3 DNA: TGCGCCAGCAGCGGACAGGGGGGTAACACTGAAGCTTTCTTT

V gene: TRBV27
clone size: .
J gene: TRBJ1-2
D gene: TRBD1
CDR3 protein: CASTLKGQGIYGYTF
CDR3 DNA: TGTGCCAGCACCTTAAAAGGACAGGGGATCTATGGCTACACCTTC

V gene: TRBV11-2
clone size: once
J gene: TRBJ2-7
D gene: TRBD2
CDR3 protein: CASSSETSGYEQYF
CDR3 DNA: TGTGCCAGCAGCTCGGAGACTAGCGGGTACGAGCAGTACTTC

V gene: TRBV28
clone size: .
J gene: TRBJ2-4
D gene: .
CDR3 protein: CASSQGSSGAKNIQYF
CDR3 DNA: TGTGCTAGCAGTCAAGGGAGTTCAGGAGCCAAAAACATTCAGTACTTC

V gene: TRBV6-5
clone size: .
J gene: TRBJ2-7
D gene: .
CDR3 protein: CASTRKGDEQYF
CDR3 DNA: TGTGCCAGCACCAGAAAAGGTGACGAGCAGTACTTC

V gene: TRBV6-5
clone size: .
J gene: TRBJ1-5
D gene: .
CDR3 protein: CASSLTPRGQPQHF
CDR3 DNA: TGTGCCAGCAGCTTGACGCCTCGGGGTCAGCCCCAGCATTTT

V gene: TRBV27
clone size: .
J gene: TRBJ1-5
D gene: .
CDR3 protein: CASSFPPKDYQPQHF
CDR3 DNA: TGTGCCAGCAGTTTCCCCCCGAAAGACTATCAGCCCCAGCATTTT

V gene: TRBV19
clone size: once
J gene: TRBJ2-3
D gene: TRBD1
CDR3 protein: CASSMGLDRVTDTQYF
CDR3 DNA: TGTGCCAGTAGTATGGGATTGGACAGGGTAACAGATACGCAGTATTTT

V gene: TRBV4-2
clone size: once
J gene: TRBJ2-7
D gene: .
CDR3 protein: CASSQEGEQYF
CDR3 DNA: TGTGCCAGCAGCCAAGAGGGGGAGCAGTACTTC

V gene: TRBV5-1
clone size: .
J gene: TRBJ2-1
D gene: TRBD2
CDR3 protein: CASSGLAGPTDSYNEQFF
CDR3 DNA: TGCGCCAGCAGCGGACTAGCGGGCCCAACCGATTCCTACAATGAGCAGTTCTTC

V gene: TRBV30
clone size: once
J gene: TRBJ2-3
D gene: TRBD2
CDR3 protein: CACPIAGDTDTQYF
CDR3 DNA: TGTGCCTGTCCGATAGCGGGAGACACAGATACGCAGTATTTT

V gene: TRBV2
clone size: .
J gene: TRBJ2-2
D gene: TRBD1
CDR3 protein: CASRSLGQGGTGELFF
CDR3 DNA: TGTGCCAGCAGATCCCTCGGACAGGGTGGCACCGGGGAGCTGTTTTTT

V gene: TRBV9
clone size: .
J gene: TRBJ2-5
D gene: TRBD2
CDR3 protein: CASSFGTSGSGETQYF
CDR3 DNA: TGTGCCAGCAGCTTCGGGACTAGCGGGAGCGGAGAGACCCAGTACTTC

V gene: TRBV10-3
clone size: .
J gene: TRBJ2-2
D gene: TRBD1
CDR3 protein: CAIMDRAGTGELFF
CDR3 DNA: TGTGCCATCATGGACAGGGCTGGCACCGGGGAGCTGTTTTTT

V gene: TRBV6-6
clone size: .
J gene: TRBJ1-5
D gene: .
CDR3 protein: CASRYDGAGTQPQHF
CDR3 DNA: TGTGCCAGCAGGTACGACGGGGCAGGGACTCAGCCCCAGCATTTT

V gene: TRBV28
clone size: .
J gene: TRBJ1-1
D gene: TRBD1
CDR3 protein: CASSLSGQGAMGAFF
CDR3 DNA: TGTGCCAGCAGTTTATCGGGACAGGGGGCAATGGGGGCTTTCTTT

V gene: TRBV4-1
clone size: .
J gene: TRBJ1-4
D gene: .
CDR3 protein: CASSQLGAREKLFF
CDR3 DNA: TGCGCCAGCAGCCAATTGGGGGCACGGGAAAAACTGTTTTTT

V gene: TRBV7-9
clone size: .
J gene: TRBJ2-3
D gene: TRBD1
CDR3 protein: CASSRSRQGSTDTQYF
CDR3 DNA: TGTGCCAGCAGCCGGAGTAGACAGGGGAGCACAGATACGCAGTATTTT

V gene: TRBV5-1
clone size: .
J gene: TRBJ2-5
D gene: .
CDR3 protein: CASSLRGAETQYF
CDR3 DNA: TGCGCCAGCAGCCTCAGGGGTGCAGAGACCCAGTACTTC

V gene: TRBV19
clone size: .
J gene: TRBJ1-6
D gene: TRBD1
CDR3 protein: CASRWGRDRGPTNSPLHF
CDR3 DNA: TGTGCCAGTCGATGGGGCCGGGACAGGGGCCCGACGAATTCACCCCTCCACTTT

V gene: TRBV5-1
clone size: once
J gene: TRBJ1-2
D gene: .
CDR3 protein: CASSTGTSPRANYGYTF
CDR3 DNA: TGCGCCAGCAGCACCGGGACATCTCCCAGGGCTAACTATGGCTACACCTTC

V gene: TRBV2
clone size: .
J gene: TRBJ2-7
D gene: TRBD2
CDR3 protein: CASSEGRGGLGEQYF
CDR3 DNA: TGTGCCAGCAGTGAAGGGCGGGGGGGCCTTGGCGAGCAGTACTTC

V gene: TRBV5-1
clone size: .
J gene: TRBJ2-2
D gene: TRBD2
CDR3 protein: CASSPGGASTGELFF
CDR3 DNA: TGCGCCAGCAGCCCGGGAGGGGCTTCCACCGGGGAGCTGTTTTTT

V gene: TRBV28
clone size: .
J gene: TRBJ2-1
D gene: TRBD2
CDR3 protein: CASSFGGSLYNEQFF
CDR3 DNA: TGTGCCAGCAGTTTCGGCGGGAGCCTCTACAATGAGCAGTTCTTC

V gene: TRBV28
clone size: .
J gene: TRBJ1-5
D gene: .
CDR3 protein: CASSTRGSQPQHF
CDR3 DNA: TGTGCCAGCAGTACTAGGGGGAGTCAGCCCCAGCATTTT